These 20 T cell receptor beta chains were all obtained from the same sample, sequenced in a study of cytomegalovirus exposure and HLA in healthy donors. This PCR relied on a set of 60 Vbeta primers and 13 Jbeta primers. Sequencing was performed with immunoSEQ multiplex PCR; in TCRdb, only in-frame clones are kept and a portion is missing. Its clone listing holds about 140,000 clones. Sequences were obtained from PBMCs. The origin of the receptors is a man between 35 and 55 years old in good health and CMV-seronegative.

V gene TRBV28 combines with J gene TRBJ2-7, with D possibly matching TRBD1 (5 bases). The CDR3 has 12 residues. V lost 5 bases and J 4 bases, leaving 9 bases between the germline ends. The germline CDR1 and CDR2 sequences are MDHEN and SYDVKM. CDR3 nucleotide sequence: TGTGCCAGCAGTCTACAGGAGTACGAGCAGTACTTC. It yields the protein CASSLQEYEQYF.

V gene TRBV27 combines with J gene TRBJ1-5; 10 nucleotides align to TRBD1. J lost 6 bases, V lost 6 bases, and 5 bases had no gene match. This CDR3 has 14 residues. Germline V gives CDR1 MNHEY, CDR2 SMNVEV (reference sequence). CDR3 in amino acids: CASRPTGGTQPQHF. Here the CDR3 DNA reads TGTGCCAGCAGGCCGACAGGGGGCACTCAGCCCCAGCATTTT.

This chain links TRBV4-1 with TRBJ2-5, with TRBD1 identical over 10 bases. Germline V gene sequence: CDR1 MGHRA, CDR2 YSYEKL. The junction had 10 bases not matched to a gene; V was cut back by 4 bases and J by 5 bases. CDR3 length: 16 residues. CDR3: CASSPRGTGDQETQYF. The CDR3, as DNA: TGCGCCAGCAGCCCCAGGGGGACAGGGGATCAGGAGACCCAGTACTTC.

The V call is TRBV5-1, the J call TRBJ1-4; D call uncertain. V was pared by 0 bases and J by 4 bases, with 10 bases between. CDR3 length: 15 residues. CDR1 is SGHRS, CDR2 YFSETQ, per germline. CDR3 sequence (DNA): TGCGCCAGCAGCTTGGGGACGGGGTTTAATGAAAAACTGTTTTTT. The encoded protein is CASSLGTGFNEKLFF.

The chain joins TRBV6-1 to TRBJ1-2; D gene ambiguous. V was trimmed by 1 base and J by 1 base, leaving 7 bases between them. The germline CDR1 and CDR2 sequences are MNHNS and SASEGT. The CDR3 loop spans 14 amino acids. CDR3 sequence reads: CASSEEGGNYGYTF. The CDR3, as DNA: TGTGCCAGCAGTGAAGAAGGCGGTAACTATGGCTACACCTTC.

V gene TRBV18 combines with J gene TRBJ1-2; 7 positions agree with TRBD1. The CDR3 is 15 residues long. Germline CDR1 reads KGHSH; CDR2 reads LQKENI. V lost 3 bases and J lost 4; bases outside the gene matches: 8. CDR3 DNA sequence: TGTGCCAGCTCACCCGACTCGACAGGGTTCTATGGCTACACCTTC. The encoded protein is CASSPDSTGFYGYTF. The variable domain in full, completed from reference TRBV18 and TRBJ1-2, reads NAGVMQNPRHLVRRRGQEARLRCSPMKGHSHVYWYRQLPEEGLKFMVYLQKENIIDESGMPKERFSAEFPKEGPSILRIQQVVRGDSAAYFCASSPDSTGFYGYTFGSGTRLTVV.

This chain joins TRBV4-1 and TRBJ2-5; 16 bases are a match to TRBD2. Germline CDR1 is MGHRA and CDR2 is YSYEKL. The CDR3 length is 18 residues. V shed 2 bases and J 5 bases; nucleotides not matched to a gene: 8. CDR3 nucleotides: TGCGCCAGCAGCCAAACCGGGACTAGCGGGGGGGCCTATGAGACCCAGTACTTC. Encoded protein: CASSQTGTSGGAYETQYF.

This sequence joins TRBV28 and TRBJ2-4; possibly TRBD1 for D (6 bases). Germline V CDR1 and CDR2: MDHEN, SYDVKM. CDR3 size: 13 residues. Trimming left V 2 bases short and J 4 bases short, with 6 bases between. CDR3 coding DNA: TGTGCCAGCAGTTTAGGGACAAAAAACATTCAGTACTTC. Its translation is CASSLGTKNIQYF.

This chain joins TRBV7-3 and TRBJ2-3, with D perhaps TRBD2 (6 bases). Germline CDR1 SGHTA, CDR2 FQGTGA. Trimming stripped 4 bases from V and 5 bases from J, with 10 bases between. The CDR3 extends over 13 amino acids. The CDR3 loop is CASSSNSGDTQYF. The CDR3 DNA reads TGTGCCAGCAGCTCAAATAGCGGAGATACGCAGTATTTT.

The chain uses TRBV27 and TRBJ1-5, with D perhaps TRBD1 (5 bases). The CDR3 spans 13 residues. Germline CDR1 is MNHEY and CDR2 is SMNVEV (reference sequence). The ends were cut back, 6 bases at V and 5 bases at J, with 11 bases in the middle. CDR3 region: CASSPGGDQPQHF. The CDR3 DNA follows: TGTGCCAGCAGCCCTGGGGGGGATCAGCCCCAGCATTTT.

This chain joins TRBV7-3 and TRBJ1-2; 9 nucleotides match TRBD1. The V and J ends lost 5 bases and 2 bases, in that order; junction bases with no gene match: 6. Looked up from germline, CDR1 is SGHTA and CDR2 is FQGTGA. The CDR3 has 15 residues. CDR3 sequence: CASSQTGGQNYGYTF. The CDR3 region has the DNA TGTGCCAGCAGCCAGACAGGGGGGCAAAACTATGGCTACACCTTC.

The chain joins TRBV6-5 to TRBJ2-1; 7 bases are shared with TRBD1. Germline loops: CDR1 MNHEY, CDR2 SVGAGI. J lost 0 bases, V lost 5 bases, and 4 bases had no gene match. The CDR3 loop spans 15 amino acids. CDR3 DNA: TGTGCCAGCAGTCGACAGGGAAGCTCCTACAATGAGCAGTTCTTC. Amino acid sequence: CASSRQGSSYNEQFF.

The chain joins TRBV5-6 to TRBJ2-1; no definite D call. The CDR3 consists of 13 residues. The V gene lost 2 bases and the J gene lost 2 bases, with 5 bases spanning the gap. Germline loops: CDR1 SGHDT, CDR2 YYEEEE. CDR3: CASSFSPYNEQFF. CDR3 nucleotides: TGTGCCAGCAGCTTTTCTCCCTACAATGAGCAGTTCTTC. Using reference TRBV5-6 and TRBJ2-1 for the parts outside the CDR3, the full variable domain is DAGVTQSPTHLIKTRGQQVTLRCSPKSGHDTVSWYQQALGQGPQFIFQYYEEEERQRGNFPDRFSGHQFPNYSSELNVNALLLGDSALYLCASSFSPYNEQFFGPGTRLTVL.

This chain connects TRBV7-2 to TRBJ1-2; D uncertain. The CDR3 is made up of 13 amino acids. V was clipped by 3 bases and J by 5 bases, with 10 bases between them. The germline V gene has CDR1 SGHTA and CDR2 FQGNSA. CDR3 DNA: TGTGCCAGCAGCTTCGACGAGGGTTATGGCTACACCTTC. Protein sequence: CASSFDEGYGYTF.

The chain has TRBV7-9 and TRBJ1-4; the D is unclear. Trimming pared 1 base from V and 8 bases from J, leaving 14 bases between. The germline gives CDR1 SEHNR, CDR2 FQNEAQ (reference sequence). The CDR3 totals 15 residues. The CDR3 region has the DNA TGTGCCAGCAGCTTAGAGGTAGCCCCGGGAGAAAAACTGTTTTTT. Its protein is CASSLEVAPGEKLFF.

The chain links TRBV2 to TRBJ1-2, with 8 bases that match TRBD1. The CDR3 is made up of 15 amino acids. After removal of 6 bases from V and 1 base from J, the junction contained 7 bases not matched to a gene. Germline lookup yields CDR1 SNHLY and CDR2 FYNNEI. The DNA of the CDR3 is TGTGCCAGCAGCCTAACGGGACAGGTTAACTATGGCTACACCTTC. Its protein product is CASSLTGQVNYGYTF.

The chain employs TRBV2 and TRBJ2-4; D is possibly TRBD2 (6 bases). The ends were cut back, 6 bases at V and 1 base at J, with 13 bases in the middle. The CDR3 contains 15 residues. The germline gives CDR1 SNHLY, CDR2 FYNNEI. In nucleotides, the CDR3 is TGTGCCAGCAGCCCGGGGGAACAGGCCAAAAACATTCAGTACTTC. Translated, it gives CASSPGEQAKNIQYF.

The chain combines TRBV5-4 with TRBJ1-2; TRBD1 is a possible D gene (6 bases). The CDR3 runs to 13 residues. Germline lookup yields CDR1 SGHNT and CDR2 YYREEE (reference sequence). V lost 1 base and J 4 bases, leaving 8 bases between the germline ends. CDR3 in amino acids: CASSLQGSYGYTF. CDR3 nucleotide sequence: TGTGCCAGCAGCTTGCAGGGGTCCTATGGCTACACCTTC.

The chain joins TRBV5-1 to TRBJ1-1; 8 nucleotides match TRBD1. The J segment lost 0 bases and the V segment lost 6 bases, leaving 7 bases of the junction unmatched. Germline loops: CDR1 SGHRS, CDR2 YFSETQ. This CDR3 has 15 amino acids. CDR3 protein: CASTQGASVNTEAFF. CDR3 DNA: TGCGCCAGCACCCAGGGGGCTTCGGTGAACACTGAAGCTTTCTTT.

The chain recombines TRBV4-2 with TRBJ1-6; 7 nucleotides match TRBD1. CDR3 size: 15 residues. Germline V gene lookup returns CDR1 LGHNA and CDR2 YNFKEQ. V lost 0 bases, J lost 10 bases, and 6 bases stayed unmatched. CDR3 sequence reads: CASSQEGRGTSPLHF. The CDR3 DNA follows: TGTGCCAGCAGCCAAGAGGGCAGGGGGACCTCACCCCTCCACTTT.